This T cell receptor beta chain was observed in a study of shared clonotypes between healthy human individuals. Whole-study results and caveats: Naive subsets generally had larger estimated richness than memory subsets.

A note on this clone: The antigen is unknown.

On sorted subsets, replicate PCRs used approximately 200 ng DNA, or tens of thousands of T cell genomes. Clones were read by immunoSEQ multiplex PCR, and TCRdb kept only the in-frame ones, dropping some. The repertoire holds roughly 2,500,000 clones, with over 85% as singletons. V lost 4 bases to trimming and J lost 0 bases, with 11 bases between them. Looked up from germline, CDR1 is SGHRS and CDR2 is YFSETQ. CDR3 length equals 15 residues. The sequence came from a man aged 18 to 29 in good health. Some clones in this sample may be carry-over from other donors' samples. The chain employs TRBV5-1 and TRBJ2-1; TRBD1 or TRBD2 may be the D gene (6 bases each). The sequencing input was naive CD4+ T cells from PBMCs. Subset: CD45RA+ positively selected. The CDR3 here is CASSRGLSSYNEQFF. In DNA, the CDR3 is TGCGCCAGCAGCCGGGGGCTCAGCTCCTACAATGAGCAGTTCTTC.